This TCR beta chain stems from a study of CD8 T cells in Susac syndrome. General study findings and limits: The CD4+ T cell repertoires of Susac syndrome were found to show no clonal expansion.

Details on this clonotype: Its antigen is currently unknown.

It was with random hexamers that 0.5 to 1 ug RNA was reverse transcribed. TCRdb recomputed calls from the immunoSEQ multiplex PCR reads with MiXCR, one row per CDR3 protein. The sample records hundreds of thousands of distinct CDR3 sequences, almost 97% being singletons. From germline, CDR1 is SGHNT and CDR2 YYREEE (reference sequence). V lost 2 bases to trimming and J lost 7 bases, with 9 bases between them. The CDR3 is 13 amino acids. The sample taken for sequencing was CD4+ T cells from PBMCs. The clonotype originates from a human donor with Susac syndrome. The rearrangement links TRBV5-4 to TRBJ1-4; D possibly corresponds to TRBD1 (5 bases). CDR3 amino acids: CASSFAGSEKLFF. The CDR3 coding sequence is TGTGCCAGCAGCTTTGCAGGGAGTGAAAAACTGTTTTTT.